This TCR beta chain was retrieved from a study of beta chain features in type 1 diabetes. The wider study: Age, gender and cell yields were similar between patients and healthy donors.

Of the isolated RNA, all was reverse transcribed, and so the sequenced material was expressed TCRB transcripts. The method was immunoSEQ multiplex PCR; TCRdb's version includes in-frame clones alone and lacks a portion of them. Among around 97,000 clones listed, about 26% were seen once. Study-level findings and limits: All four CD4+ subsets of Type 1 diabetes patients contained TCRB CDR3s that were moderately but significantly shorter.

Averaging around 120 mL, one heparinised blood draw was given by each donor. This clone was seen more than once but under ten times. Its antigen is currently unknown. J was trimmed by 4 bases and V by 5 bases; bases with no gene match: 0. This CDR3 region has 14 residues. The germline gives CDR1 MNHNY, CDR2 SVGAGI (reference sequence). This TCR came from a woman under 30 with type 1 diabetes. The gene calls are TRBV6-6 and TRBJ2-1; 12 nucleotides align to TRBD2. Sequencing was carried out using central memory CD4+ T cells from blood. Written as DNA, the CDR3 is TGTGCCAGCAGTGGGACTAGCGGGTACAATGAGCAGTTCTTC. Its translation is CASSGTSGYNEQFF.